Listed below are T cell receptor beta chains from one sample, sequenced in a study of blood T cell repertoires in COVID-19. Sequenced by immunoSEQ multiplex PCR; TCRdb stores in-frame clones only, minus some. Found here are fewer than 250,000 clones, around 85% of them singletons; the top ten hold approximately 4.2%. The sample consisted of PBMCs or T cells enriched from blood (not recorded which). Receptors originate from a woman aged 40 to 55 with acute COVID-19. CDR3s include the opening cysteine and the closing phenylalanine or tryptophan. Where a row states a size, it is once, few, many or the class of an expanded clone; other rows omit it.

j_gene: TRBJ2-7; len: 12; v_gene: TRBV2; abundance: NA; CDR3aa: CASRPGVNEQYF
j_gene: TRBJ2-7; len: 13; v_gene: TRBV6-1; abundance: NA; CDR3aa: CASSEGDYYEQYF
j_gene: TRBJ1-3; len: 14; v_gene: TRBV10-2; abundance: NA; CDR3aa: CASCTGTSGNTIYF
j_gene: TRBJ2-7; len: 14; v_gene: TRBV24-1; abundance: once; CDR3aa: CATSDLTGAQGQYF
j_gene: TRBJ2-7; len: 19; v_gene: TRBV11-2; abundance: NA; CDR3aa: CASSFAPVGTSGSRYEQYF
j_gene: TRBJ2-1; len: 17; v_gene: TRBV28; abundance: NA; CDR3aa: CASSSSWGREKGNEQFF
j_gene: TRBJ1-1; len: 11; v_gene: TRBV28; abundance: NA; CDR3aa: CASSTVFEAFF
j_gene: TRBJ2-3; len: 16; v_gene: TRBV19; abundance: NA; CDR3aa: CASTTRRGRSTDTQYF
j_gene: TRBJ2-7; len: 13; v_gene: TRBV28; abundance: NA; CDR3aa: CASSRNLLREQYF
j_gene: TRBJ2-3; len: 17; v_gene: TRBV4-2; abundance: NA; CDR3aa: CASSQPTRAANTDTQYF